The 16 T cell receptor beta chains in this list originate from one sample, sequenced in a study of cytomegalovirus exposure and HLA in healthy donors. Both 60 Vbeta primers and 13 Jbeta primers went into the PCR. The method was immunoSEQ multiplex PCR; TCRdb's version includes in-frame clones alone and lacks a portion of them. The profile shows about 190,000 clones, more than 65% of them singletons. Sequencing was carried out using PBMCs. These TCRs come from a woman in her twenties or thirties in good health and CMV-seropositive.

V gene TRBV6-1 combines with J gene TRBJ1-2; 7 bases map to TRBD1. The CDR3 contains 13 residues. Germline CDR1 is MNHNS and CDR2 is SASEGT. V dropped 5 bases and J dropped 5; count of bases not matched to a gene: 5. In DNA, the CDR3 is TGTGCCAGCAGTCCCGACAGGGAATATGGCTACACCTTC. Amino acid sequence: CASSPDREYGYTF.

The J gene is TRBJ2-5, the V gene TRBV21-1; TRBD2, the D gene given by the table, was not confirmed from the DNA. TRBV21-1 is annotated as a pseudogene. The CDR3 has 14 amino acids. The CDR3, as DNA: TGTGCCAGCAGCAAAGAAGGGGGAGGGGAGACCCAGTACTTC. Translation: CASSKEGGGETQYF.

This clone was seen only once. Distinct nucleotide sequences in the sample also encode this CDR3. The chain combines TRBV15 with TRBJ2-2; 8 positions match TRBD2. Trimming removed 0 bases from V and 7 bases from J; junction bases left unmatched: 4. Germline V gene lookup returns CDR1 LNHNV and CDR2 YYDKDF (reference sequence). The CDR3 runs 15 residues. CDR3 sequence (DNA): TGTGCCACCAGCAGAGATCCTCGGGGGGGCGGGGAGCTGTTTTTT. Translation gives CATSRDPRGGGELFF. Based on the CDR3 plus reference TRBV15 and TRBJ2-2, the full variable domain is DAMVIQNPRYQVTQFGKPVTLSCSQTLNHNVMYWYQQKSSQAPKLLFHYYDKDFNNEADTPDNFQSRRPNTSFCFLDIRSPGLGDTAMYLCATSRDPRGGGELFFGEGSRLTVL.

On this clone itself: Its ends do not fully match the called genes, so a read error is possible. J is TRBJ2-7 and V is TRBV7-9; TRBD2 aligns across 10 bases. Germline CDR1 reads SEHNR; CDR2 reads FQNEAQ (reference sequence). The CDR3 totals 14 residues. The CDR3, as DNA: TGTTCCAGCAGTTACGGACTAGCGGATCACGAGCAGTACTTC. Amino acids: CSSSYGLADHEQYF.

CDR3 amino acids: CASSDGGLAGPRRNEQFF. The CDR3 DNA reads as TGTGCCAGCAGCGACGGGGGACTAGCGGGACCTCGGCGCAATGAGCAGTTCTTC. This chain uses TRBV9 with TRBJ2-1; TRBD2 agrees at 13 bases. Trimming at V came to 3 bases and at J to 6 bases, leaving 12 bases not matched to a gene. The germline V gene encodes CDR1 SGDLS and CDR2 YYNGEE. CDR3 length equals 18 residues.

The CDR3 region is CASSLQGLAGRGNTQYF. CDR3 coding DNA: TGTGCCAGCAGCCTCCAGGGACTAGCGGGAAGGGGGAATACGCAGTATTTT. The chain employs TRBV7-2 and TRBJ2-3; TRBD2 matches 13 bases. Germline assignment: CDR1 SGHTA and CDR2 FQGNSA. J was trimmed by 7 bases and V by 5 bases; bases with no gene match: 12. CDR3 length: 17 amino acids.

As DNA, the CDR3 is TGCAGCGTTGAAGCGTCCCTGAACACTGAAGCTTTCTTT. Translation: CSVEASLNTEAFF. The chain is built from TRBV29-1 and TRBJ1-1; D is uncertain. Germline V gene data show CDR1 as SQVTM and CDR2 as ANQGSEA. V was cut by 1 base and J by 0 bases, with 6 bases left in between. The CDR3 runs 13 residues. The whole variable domain, filled in from reference TRBV29-1 and TRBJ1-1, reads SAVISQKPSRDICQRGTSLTIQCQVDSQVTMMFWYRQQPGQSLTLIATANQGSEATYESGFVIDKFPISRPNLTFSTLTVSNMSPEDSSIYLCSVEASLNTEAFFGQGTRLTVV.

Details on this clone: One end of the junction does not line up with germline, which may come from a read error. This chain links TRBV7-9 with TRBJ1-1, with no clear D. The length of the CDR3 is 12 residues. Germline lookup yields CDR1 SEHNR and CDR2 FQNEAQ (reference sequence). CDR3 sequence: CSSSPDPRGAFF. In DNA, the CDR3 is TGTTCCAGCAGCCCTGACCCCCGCGGGGCTTTCTTT.

DNA of the CDR3: TGCGCCAGCAGCCTTACCCAGGGGTACGAGCAGTACTTC. This sequence encodes CASSLTQGYEQYF. The rearrangement joins TRBV4-1 to TRBJ2-7, with D possibly TRBD1 on 6 matching bases. V was clipped by 4 bases and J by 4 bases, with 11 bases between them. Germline CDR1 MGHRA, CDR2 YSYEKL. The CDR3 sequence is 13 residues long.

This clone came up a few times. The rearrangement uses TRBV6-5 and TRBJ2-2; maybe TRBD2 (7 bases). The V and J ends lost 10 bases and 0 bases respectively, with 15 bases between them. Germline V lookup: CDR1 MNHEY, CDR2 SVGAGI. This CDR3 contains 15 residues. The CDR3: CATRGGSPNTGELFF. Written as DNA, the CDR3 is TGTGCCACCAGGGGCGGGAGTCCGAACACCGGGGAGCTGTTTTTT.

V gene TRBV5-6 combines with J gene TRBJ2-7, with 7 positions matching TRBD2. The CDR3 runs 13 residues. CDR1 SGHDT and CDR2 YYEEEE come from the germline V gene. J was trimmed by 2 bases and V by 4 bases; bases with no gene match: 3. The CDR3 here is CASSPGGPYEQYF. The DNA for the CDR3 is TGTGCCAGCAGCCCGGGAGGCCCCTACGAGCAGTACTTC. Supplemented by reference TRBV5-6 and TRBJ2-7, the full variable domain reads DAGVTQSPTHLIKTRGQQVTLRCSPKSGHDTVSWYQQALGQGPQFIFQYYEEEERQRGNFPDRFSGHQFPNYSSELNVNALLLGDSALYLCASSPGGPYEQYFGPGTRLTVT.

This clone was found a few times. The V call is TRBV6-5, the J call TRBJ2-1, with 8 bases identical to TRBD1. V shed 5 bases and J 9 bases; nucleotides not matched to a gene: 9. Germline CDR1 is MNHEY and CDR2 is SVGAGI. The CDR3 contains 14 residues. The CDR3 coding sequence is TGTGCCAGCAGTCCCCCCGACAGGGGCAGTGAGCAGTTCTTC. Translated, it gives CASSPPDRGSEQFF.

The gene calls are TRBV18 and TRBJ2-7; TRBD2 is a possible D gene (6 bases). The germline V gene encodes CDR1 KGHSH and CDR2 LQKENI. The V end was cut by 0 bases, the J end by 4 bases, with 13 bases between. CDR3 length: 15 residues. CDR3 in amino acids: CASSPPGGGSYEQYF. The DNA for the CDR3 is TGTGCCAGCTCACCACCGGGGGGAGGTTCGTACGAGCAGTACTTC.

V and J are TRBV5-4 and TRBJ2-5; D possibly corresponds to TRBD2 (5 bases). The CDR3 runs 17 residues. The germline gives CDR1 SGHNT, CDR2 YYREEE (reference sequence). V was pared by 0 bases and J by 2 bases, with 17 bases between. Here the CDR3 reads CASSLAGVRTGQETQYF. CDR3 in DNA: TGTGCCAGCAGCTTGGCCGGGGTGAGGACGGGGCAAGAGACCCAGTACTTC.

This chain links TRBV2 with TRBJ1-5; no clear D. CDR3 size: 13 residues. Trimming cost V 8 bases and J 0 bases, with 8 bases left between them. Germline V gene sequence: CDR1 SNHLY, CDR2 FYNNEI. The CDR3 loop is CASSYNSNQPQHF. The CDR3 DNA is TGTGCCAGCTCTTACAATAGCAATCAGCCCCAGCATTTT.

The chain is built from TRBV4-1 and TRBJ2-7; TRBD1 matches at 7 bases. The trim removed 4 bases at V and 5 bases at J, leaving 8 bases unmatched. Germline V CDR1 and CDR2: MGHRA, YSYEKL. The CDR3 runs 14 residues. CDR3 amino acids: CASSRGDRVNEQYF. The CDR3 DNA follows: TGCGCCAGCAGCCGGGGTGACAGGGTCAACGAGCAGTACTTC.